This TCR beta chain was captured in a study of shared clonotypes between healthy human individuals. Study-level background: Each donor had three CD4 naive, three CD4 memory, two CD8 naive and one CD8 memory plate.

Using immunoSEQ multiplex PCR, the repertoire was profiled, and TCRdb retains in-frame clones only, with some absent. Of more than 600,000 clones listed, 90% to 95% are singletons. V was clipped by 7 bases and J by 5 bases, with 12 bases between them. CDR3 length: 13 amino acids. Germline CDR1 is SNHLY and CDR2 is FYNNEI. Of note for this clone: Its antigen is not known.

Points from the study as a whole: Few donors limited the genetic and exposure-history diversity represented. Across subsets, estimated richness was generally greater for naive than for memory populations. The study found roughly 5% of naive CD4 clonotypes shared across several donors.

CD45RO negativity and positive selection for CCR7 defined naive CD8 cells, a population that excluded terminally differentiated effector memory CD45RA+ cells. This TCR came from a man aged 30-40 years in good health. This chain connects TRBV2 to TRBJ2-1; D is unclear. Sequencing was performed on naive CD8+ T cells sorted from blood. CDR3 protein: CASMDWSDNEQFF. For the CDR3, the DNA is TGTGCCAGCATGGATTGGAGCGACAATGAGCAGTTCTTC.